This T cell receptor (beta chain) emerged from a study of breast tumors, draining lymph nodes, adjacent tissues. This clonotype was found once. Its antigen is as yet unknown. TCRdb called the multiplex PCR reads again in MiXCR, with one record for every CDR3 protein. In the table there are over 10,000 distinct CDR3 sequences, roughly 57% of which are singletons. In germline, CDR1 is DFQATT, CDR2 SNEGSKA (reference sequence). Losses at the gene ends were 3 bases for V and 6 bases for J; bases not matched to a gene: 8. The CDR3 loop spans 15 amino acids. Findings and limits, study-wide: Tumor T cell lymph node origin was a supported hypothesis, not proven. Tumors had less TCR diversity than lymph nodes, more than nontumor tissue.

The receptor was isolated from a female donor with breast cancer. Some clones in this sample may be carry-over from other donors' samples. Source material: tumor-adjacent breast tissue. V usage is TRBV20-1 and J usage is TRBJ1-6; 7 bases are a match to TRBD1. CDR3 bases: TGCAGTGCTAGTACCAGGGCAGGGGGTAATTCACCCCTCCACTTT. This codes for CSASTRAGGNSPLHF.